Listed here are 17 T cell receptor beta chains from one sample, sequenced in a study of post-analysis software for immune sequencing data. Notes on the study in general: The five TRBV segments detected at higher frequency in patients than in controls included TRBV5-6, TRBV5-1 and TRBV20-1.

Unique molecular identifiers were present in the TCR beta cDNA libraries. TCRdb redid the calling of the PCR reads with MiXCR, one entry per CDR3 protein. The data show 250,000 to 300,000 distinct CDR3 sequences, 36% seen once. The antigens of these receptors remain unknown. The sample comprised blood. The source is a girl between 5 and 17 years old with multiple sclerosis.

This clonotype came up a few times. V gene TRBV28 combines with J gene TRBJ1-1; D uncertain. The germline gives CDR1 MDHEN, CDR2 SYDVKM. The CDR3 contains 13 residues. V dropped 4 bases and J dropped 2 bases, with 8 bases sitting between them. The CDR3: CASSYGFNTEAFF. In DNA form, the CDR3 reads TGTGCCAGCAGTTATGGGTTTAACACTGAAGCTTTCTTT.

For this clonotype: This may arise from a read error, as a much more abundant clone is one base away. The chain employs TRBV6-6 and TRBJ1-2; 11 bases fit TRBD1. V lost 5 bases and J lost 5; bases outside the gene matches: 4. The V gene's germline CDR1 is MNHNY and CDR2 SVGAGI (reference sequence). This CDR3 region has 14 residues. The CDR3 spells CASSRGQGVYGYTF. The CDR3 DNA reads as TGTGCCAGCAGTAGGGGACAGGGGGTGTATGGCTACACCTTC.

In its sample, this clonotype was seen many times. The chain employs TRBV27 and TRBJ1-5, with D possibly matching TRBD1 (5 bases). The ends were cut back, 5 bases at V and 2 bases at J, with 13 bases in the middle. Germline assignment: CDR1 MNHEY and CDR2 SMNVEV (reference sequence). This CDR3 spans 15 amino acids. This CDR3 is CASSRAGGGNQPQHF. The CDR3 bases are TGTGCCAGCAGTAGGGCGGGGGGGGGCAATCAGCCCCAGCATTTT.

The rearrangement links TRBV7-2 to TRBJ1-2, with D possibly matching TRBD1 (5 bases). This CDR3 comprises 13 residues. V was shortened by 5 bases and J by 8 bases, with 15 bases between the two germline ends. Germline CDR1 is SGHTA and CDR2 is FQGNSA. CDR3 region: CASSRDGTLGYTF. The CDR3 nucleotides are TGTGCCAGCAGCCGGGACGGAACCCTCGGCTACACCTTC.

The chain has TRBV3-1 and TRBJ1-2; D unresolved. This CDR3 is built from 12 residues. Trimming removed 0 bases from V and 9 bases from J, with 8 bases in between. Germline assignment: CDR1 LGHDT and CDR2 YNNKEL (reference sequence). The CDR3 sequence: CASSQEVDSYTF. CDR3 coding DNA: TGTGCCAGCAGCCAAGAGGTGGATAGCTACACCTTC.

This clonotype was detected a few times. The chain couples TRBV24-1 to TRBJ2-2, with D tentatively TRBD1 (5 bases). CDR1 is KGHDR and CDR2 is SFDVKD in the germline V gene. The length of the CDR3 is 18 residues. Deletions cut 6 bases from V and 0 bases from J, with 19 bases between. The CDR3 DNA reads TGTGCCACCAGTCCACTAACCTCAGGGCTATCGAACACCGGGGAGCTGTTTTTT. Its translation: CATSPLTSGLSNTGELFF.

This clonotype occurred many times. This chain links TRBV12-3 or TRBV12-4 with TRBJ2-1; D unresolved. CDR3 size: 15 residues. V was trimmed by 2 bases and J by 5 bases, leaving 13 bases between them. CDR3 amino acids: CASSLSNGFDNEQFF. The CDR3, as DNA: TGTGCCAGCAGTTTATCGAACGGATTCGACAATGAGCAGTTCTTC.

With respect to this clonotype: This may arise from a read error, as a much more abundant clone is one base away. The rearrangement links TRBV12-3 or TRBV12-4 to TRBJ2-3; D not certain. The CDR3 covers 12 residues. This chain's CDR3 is CAGSPATDTQYF. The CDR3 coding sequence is TGTGCCGGCAGTCCTGCTACGGATACGCAGTATTTT.

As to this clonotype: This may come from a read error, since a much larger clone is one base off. CDR3 in DNA: TGCGCCAGCAGCTTTGCGGGAGGGGGCTACGAGCAGTACTTC. It yields the protein CASSFAGGGYEQYF. This chain joins TRBV5-1 and TRBJ2-7, with TRBD2 matching over 9 bases. The CDR3 length is 14 residues. Per the germline V gene, CDR1 is SGHRS and CDR2 is YFSETQ. V trimming: 2 bases; J trimming: 3 bases; junction bases outside the gene matches: 3.

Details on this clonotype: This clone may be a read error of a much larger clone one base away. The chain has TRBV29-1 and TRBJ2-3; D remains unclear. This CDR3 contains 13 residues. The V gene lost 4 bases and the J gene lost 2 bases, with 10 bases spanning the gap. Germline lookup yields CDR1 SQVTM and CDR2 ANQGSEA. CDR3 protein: CSVGEGNTDTQYF. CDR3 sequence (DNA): TGCAGCGTTGGTGAAGGAAACACAGATACGCAGTATTTT.

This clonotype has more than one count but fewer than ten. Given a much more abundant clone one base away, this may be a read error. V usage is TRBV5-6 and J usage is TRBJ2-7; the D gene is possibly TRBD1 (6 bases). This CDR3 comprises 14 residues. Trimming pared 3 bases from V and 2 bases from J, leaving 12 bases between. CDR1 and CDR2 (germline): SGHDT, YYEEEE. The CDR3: CASSCRDIAYEQYF. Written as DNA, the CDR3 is TGTGCCAGCAGCTGCCGGGACATAGCCTACGAGCAGTACTTC.

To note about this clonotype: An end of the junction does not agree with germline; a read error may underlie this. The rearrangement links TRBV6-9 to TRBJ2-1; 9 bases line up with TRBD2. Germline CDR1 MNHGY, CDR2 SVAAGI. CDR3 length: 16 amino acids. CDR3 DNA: TGTGCCAGCAGTTATAGCGGGGGGTACTCCTACAATGAGCAGTTATTC. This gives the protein CASSYSGGYSYNEQLF.

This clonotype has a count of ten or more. The CDR3 DNA sequence: TGTGCCAGCAGCCTAAGGGGGGGGAGCACAGATACGCAGTATTTT. It codes for CASSLRGGSTDTQYF. The rearrangement links TRBV5-5 to TRBJ2-3, with a weak D call TRBD2 (7 bases). Deletions cut 4 bases from V and 0 bases from J, with 12 bases between. Looked up from germline, CDR1 is SGHKS and CDR2 is YYEKEE (reference sequence). This CDR3 is 15 amino acids long.

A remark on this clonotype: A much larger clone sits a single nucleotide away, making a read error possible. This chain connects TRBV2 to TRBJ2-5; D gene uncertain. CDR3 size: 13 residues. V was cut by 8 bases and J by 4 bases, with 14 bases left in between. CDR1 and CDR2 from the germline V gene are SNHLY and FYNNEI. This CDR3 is CASGVSVRETQYF. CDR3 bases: TGTGCCAGCGGTGTGTCGGTGCGAGAGACCCAGTACTTC.

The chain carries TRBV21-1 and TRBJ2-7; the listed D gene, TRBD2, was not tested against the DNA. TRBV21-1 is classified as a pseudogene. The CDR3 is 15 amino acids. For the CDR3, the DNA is TGTGCCAGCAGCAAAGCAGCGGGAGTGTCCTACGAGCAGTACTTC. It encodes CASSKAAGVSYEQYF.

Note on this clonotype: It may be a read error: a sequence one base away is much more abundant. The DNA for the CDR3 is TGCGCCAGCAGCTTGTCGGGGTCCACAGATACGCGGTATTTT. Amino acids: CASSLSGSTDTRYF. The V call is TRBV5-1, the J call TRBJ2-3; D perhaps matches TRBD2 (5 bases). This CDR3 has 14 amino acids. CDR1 and CDR2 from the germline V gene are SGHRS and YFSETQ.

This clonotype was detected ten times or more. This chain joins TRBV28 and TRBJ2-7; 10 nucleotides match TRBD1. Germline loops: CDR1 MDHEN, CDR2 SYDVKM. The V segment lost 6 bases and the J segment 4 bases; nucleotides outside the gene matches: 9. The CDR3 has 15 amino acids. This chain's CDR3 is CASRATGTGVYEQYF. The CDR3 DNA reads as TGTGCCAGCAGGGCCACCGGGACAGGGGTTTACGAGCAGTACTTC.